The 10 T cell receptor beta chains in this list originate from one sample, sequenced in a study of blood T cell repertoires in COVID-19 (dated by TCRdb to the early 2020s). Library preparation was by the immunoSEQ multiplex PCR assay. This is the immuneACCESS table as TCRdb keeps it, with only in-frame sequences that have V and J called. A part of the clones is gone; compared with another copy, unresolved V genes explain less than half, and the rest is unexplained. Within this sample are fewer than 150,000 clones, with about 84% of them counted one time only. Of the sample, 8% to 10% is held by the ten largest clones. The sequenced sample was peripheral blood. Receptors were obtained from a woman older than 75 in a cohort sampled during active or convalescent COVID-19.

The chain has TRBV10-2 and TRBJ2-1; 16 positions match TRBD2. The CDR3 is made up of 16 amino acids. CDR1 is WSHSY, CDR2 SAAADI, per germline. The V segment lost 5 bases and the J segment 6 bases; nucleotides outside the gene matches: 4. The CDR3 coding sequence is TGCGCCAGCAGTCCGGGACTAGCGGGGGGGAGCAATGAGCAGTTCTTC. Its translation: CASSPGLAGGSNEQFF.

The chain recombines TRBV4-3 with TRBJ1-4; TRBD1 matches 7 bases. Losses at the gene ends were 1 base for V and 3 bases for J; bases not matched to a gene: 11. The germline V gene encodes CDR1 LGHNA and CDR2 YSLEER. The CDR3 has 18 residues. The CDR3 bases are TGCGCCAGCAGCCAAGGAAGAGGGGGCAAATTGGCTAATGAAAAACTGTTTTTT. Protein sequence: CASSQGRGGKLANEKLFF.

This chain links TRBV18 with TRBJ1-1, with D possibly being TRBD1 (5 bases). The V end lost 2 bases, the J end lost 4 bases, and 11 bases lay between the germline ends. CDR1 is KGHSH and CDR2 is LQKENI in the germline V gene. CDR3 size: 14 residues. The CDR3 spells CASSPGREGTEAFF. Here the CDR3 DNA reads TGTGCCAGCTCACCAGGCAGGGAGGGCACTGAAGCTTTCTTT.

The genes are TRBV9 and TRBJ2-4, with 7 bases aligning to TRBD1. Germline CDR1 reads SGDLS; CDR2 reads YYNGEE. The V segment lost 4 bases and the J segment 9 bases; nucleotides outside the gene matches: 16. The CDR3 extends over 16 amino acids. DNA for the CDR3: TGTGCCAGCAGCCCCCGACAGGGTCGGAGTCAAGGCATTCAGTACTTC. Translation gives CASSPRQGRSQGIQYF.

The V and J genes are TRBV5-5 and TRBJ1-3; 7 positions agree with TRBD1. Germline-derived CDR1 and CDR2 are SGHKS and YYEKEE (reference sequence). V dropped 7 bases and J dropped 0; count of bases not matched to a gene: 10. The length of the CDR3 is 16 residues. CDR3 nucleotide sequence: TGTGCCAGCGCCGCCACGACAGGGTTCTCTGGAAACACCATATATTTT. This codes for CASAATTGFSGNTIYF.

The chain couples TRBV7-9 to TRBJ1-5, with D possibly TRBD1 on 5 matching bases. CDR3 size: 14 residues. Germline V CDR1 and CDR2: SEHNR, FQNEAQ (reference sequence). V lost 7 bases and J 1 base, leaving 11 bases between the germline ends. CDR3 loop: CASTRQGSNQPQHF. CDR3 bases: TGTGCCAGCACCCGGCAGGGCAGCAATCAGCCCCAGCATTTT.

This clone was seen a few times. The chain recombines TRBV18 with TRBJ1-6; 7 bases match TRBD1. Germline V gives CDR1 KGHSH, CDR2 LQKENI. The CDR3 runs 14 residues. V was pared by 6 bases and J by 7 bases, with 6 bases of the junction left unmatched. Written as DNA, the CDR3 is TGTGCCAGCTCTCGGGACAGCCAAAATTCACCCCTCCACTTT. Protein sequence: CASSRDSQNSPLHF.

V is TRBV7-9 and J is TRBJ2-1, with 8 positions matching TRBD2. Trimming at V came to 3 bases and at J to 9 bases, leaving 7 bases not matched to a gene. In germline, CDR1 is SEHNR, CDR2 FQNEAQ (reference sequence). The CDR3 loop spans 14 amino acids. The CDR3 DNA reads as TGTGCCAGCAGCTTTAGGAGCGGGGGCATTGAGCAGTTCTTC. Translation gives CASSFRSGGIEQFF.

The chain employs TRBV12-3 or TRBV12-4 and TRBJ1-2; D possibly corresponds to TRBD1 (6 bases). The CDR3 contains 13 residues. Trimming removed 7 bases at V and 5 bases at J, with 14 bases between. The CDR3 region is CASNLGGQYGYTF. The CDR3 bases are TGTGCCAGCAACCTAGGGGGTCAGTATGGCTACACCTTC.

The V and J genes are TRBV19 and TRBJ1-1; D call uncertain. Germline V gives CDR1 LNHDA, CDR2 SQIVND (reference sequence). CDR3 length equals 14 residues. Trimming removed 7 bases from V and 0 bases from J, with 12 bases in between. CDR3 amino acids: CASTIGRMNTEAFF. DNA of the CDR3: TGTGCCAGTACCATTGGCAGGATGAACACTGAAGCTTTCTTT.